The T cell receptor (beta chain) under discussion was sequenced for a study of blood T cell repertoires in COVID-19. Study-level information: Some COVID-19 samples were acute and others convalescent; all came from the United States, Italy and Spain.

The assay was immunoSEQ multiplex PCR, and TCRdb's table has in-frame clones only and misses some. The sample has roughly 160,000 clones; about 90% are singletons. Per the germline V gene, CDR1 is PRHDT and CDR2 is FYEKMQ (reference sequence). The CDR3 extends over 12 amino acids. V lost 5 bases and J lost 8, with 12 bases in between. Participants came from roughly 24 US areas, aged about 18 to 89 years. Cohorts were based on clinical histories the participants reported. Source material: PBMCs or T cells enriched from blood (not recorded which). V usage is TRBV13 and J usage is TRBJ1-2; D is uncertain. This TCR derives from a woman aged 45-65 years who had recovered from COVID-19. Here the CDR3 reads CASSPANGGYTF. DNA of the CDR3: TGTGCCAGCAGCCCGGCTAACGGGGGCTACACCTTC.